Reported below is one T cell receptor (beta chain). This clone's antigen is unknown. Base quality data are lacking; no much larger clone is found one base away. The immunoSEQ Assay, a bias-controlled multiplex PCR, was used to amplify TCRbeta CDR3 regions from genomic DNA. As for the original processing: Nucleated cell counts per sample were estimated from amplification of reference gene primers within the assay. To quantify the absolute abundance of each unique TCRbeta CDR3 rearrangement, sequence reads were collapsed and filtered. For each sample, productive Simpson clonality was calculated as the square root of Simpson's diversity index across productive rearrangements. Imported from immuneACCESS, the table was reduced by TCRdb to in-frame sequences with V and J called. These copies leave out some clones; in studies compared against another copy, an unresolved V gene accounts for under half, and the cause of the remainder is not known. V, J and clone size derive from that table, while D and trimming were established from the DNA sequence. Across this sample there are around 400,000 clones, with more than 75% seen only once. Of the sample, about 2.5% falls within the top ten clones.

V ends up 6 bases short and J 5 bases short, with an unmatched junction base count of 6. The CDR3 has 13 amino acids, counting the end cysteine and phenylalanine. CDR3 DNA only is kept here, 39 bases in frame from base 1. At one collaborating source in Seattle, patients were enrolled during active infection and were followed longitudinally through the course of disease. Whole blood was collected in K2EDTA tubes by collaborating institutions according to the institutions' own protocols. For TCRbeta analysis, collaborators shipped samples as frozen whole blood, isolated PBMCs, or DNA extracted from either of those sample types. These data originate in a study of blood T cell repertoires in COVID-19 (TCRdb year 2020). As for the study more broadly: Collaborator samples came from the United States, Italy and Spain and covered acute and convalescent phases of COVID-19. The material from the prospective study consisted of cDNA or gDNA derived from T cells, B-cell-depleted T cells, or PBMCs. Deeply sampled blood TCRbeta repertoires from subjects exposed to, actively infected with, or recovered from COVID-19 were included in the dataset. A freely available public database, intended as a resource for researchers studying the immune response to SARS-CoV-2, is where the repertoires were released. Samples were obtained from the ongoing ImmuneRACE study (first 160 participants) and from about 1,300 subjects provided by 6 global collaborators. Nearly every sample came with metadata listing a de-identified subject ID, COVID-19 status, age in years and sex. HLA class I and class II types, where available, came from metadata supplied by the sample provider rather than from assay-based typing. What the authors observed across the whole study: The quantity of clinical and demographic metadata differed by source and by participant and was supplied without curation.

The chain links TRBV12-3 or TRBV12-4 with TRBJ2-5; 7 central nucleotides agree with TRBD2. This TCR derives from an older woman with COVID-19, enrolled during active disease. The sequenced material came from peripheral blood. Read as DNA, the sequence is TGTGCCAGCAGGCCTAGCGGTGGGGAGACCCAGTACTTC. Translated, it gives CASRPSGGETQYF.